What follows describes a single T cell receptor beta chain. These data belong to a study of blood T cell repertoires in COVID-19. Study-wide background: PBMCs, B-cell-depleted T cells, or T cells were the source of the cDNA or gDNA that made up the material.

The germline V and J ends were trimmed by 6 bases and 0 bases, with 17 bases remaining between them. The CDR3 length is 16 residues. Germline CDR1 is SGHNT and CDR2 is YENEEA. Repertoires were generated with immunoSEQ multiplex PCR, while TCRdb's copy carries only in-frame clones and drops some. The sample holds approximately 240,000 clones, more than 70% seen once. The TCR comes from a woman aged 40 to 55 who had recovered from COVID-19. The sample taken for sequencing was peripheral blood. This chain joins TRBV11-3 and TRBJ1-1; D unresolved. CDR3 loop: CASRLASGRVNTEAFF. The CDR3 DNA is TGTGCCAGCAGACTAGCCTCCGGGAGGGTGAACACTGAAGCTTTCTTT.